This TCR beta chain is drawn from a study of shared clonotypes between healthy human individuals (dated by TCRdb to about 2020). The study in broad terms: A few men and two women, aged 18 to 49 years, made up the cohort. For each donor, CD4 naive and CD4 memory were each given three plates, CD8 naive was given two plates, and CD8 memory was given one plate. The study deeply sequenced blood TCR repertoires of five healthy adults to estimate repertoire size and the extent of clonotype sharing between individuals. Different laboratories and diverse techniques were used to prepare libraries and sequence TCR repertoires, to increase sequencing depth and limit assay-specific biases. Leukapheresis yielded between about 0.9 and 10 billion PBMCs per donor. General study outcomes and caveats: When several donors were compared, the shared fraction of clonotypes was roughly 4.8% for naive CD4, roughly 3.3% for naive CD8, more than 2% for memory CD4, and 0.4% for memory CD8. Sampling was restricted to blood, and TCR repertoires in tissues likely differ from the TCR repertoires found in blood. Higher generation probabilities were observed for clonotypes shared by all four sorted-subset donors than for non-shared clonotypes. Naive subsets generally had larger estimated clonotype richness than memory subsets. Pairwise subsampling led to the expectation that sequencing depth would affect the degree of clonotype sharing among donors. Because the study included only a small number of donors, the genetic and exposure-history diversity represented was limited. Even with the large sequencing depth, rarefaction of the sorted-subset datasets indicated that sequencing was incomplete.

Concerning this clone: Its antigen is still unknown. Base qualities were left out, and no much larger clone turns up one base away.

The donors were healthy, HIV-negative adults with no recently reported acute infections or vaccinations. All donors were Caucasian adults living in Nashville, Tennessee, USA. CD4+ T cells were enriched by magnetic negative selection; naive cells were then positively selected on CD45RA, and the negative fraction formed the memory subset. Blood was obtained by leukapheresis, after which PBMCs were separated by Ficoll-Histopaque density gradient centrifugation and cryopreserved in liquid nitrogen vapor phase. Purity and quantity of every magnetically sorted T cell population were checked by analytical flow cytometry. Genomic DNA was isolated from every sorted fraction and measured by UV absorbance on a Nanodrop 2000c. Using the deep immunoSEQ assay, TCR CDR3 regions were amplified from genomic DNA by multiplex PCR. Extracted genomic DNA from each cell subset was distributed evenly across all wells of several immunoSEQ 96-well plates, and each plate was treated as a replicate. For sorted subsets, each replicate PCR was loaded with roughly 200 ng genomic DNA, equivalent to roughly 30,000 T cell genomes. Purified libraries were measured with a Qubit 3.0 fluorometer, size-checked on a Bioanalyzer 2100, and measured again with the KAPA Library Quantification kit. Each immunoSEQ 96-well plate was sequenced on its own single-read 150-cycle Illumina NextSeq 550 flow cell. The study's own analysis went as follows. Because only junctional sequences without quality scores were contained in the immunoSEQ output, filtering matching that applied to full-length reads could not be performed. To assign V/J genes and CDR3, sequences were annotated using PyIR, a Python wrapper for IgBLAST v1.9, with IMGT germline references. Reads were filtered out if the reads had weak V/J assignments (E-value above 1e-6), no CDR3, stop codons, out-of-frame junctions, or ambiguous translated residues. V3J clonotypes were defined as sequences sharing the same inferred V gene, J gene, and CDR3 amino acid sequence. Percentage overlap between repertoires was computed as shared unique clonotypes divided by the size of the smaller repertoire. RTK rarefaction, the Chao1 estimator, and Recon v2.1 estimates of unobserved clonotypes were used to assess repertoire richness. Generation probabilities were computed with OLGA for all TCRbeta clonotypes obtained by the gDNA method from four donors. TCRdb's version of the immuneACCESS table is confined to in-frame rearrangements and falls short of the full clone set. An unresolved V gene accounts for under half of the shortfall where checked; the remainder is of unknown origin. That table supplies the V and J calls and clone size; D and trimming were determined from the DNA. For this sample there are roughly 1 million clones; 70% to 80% appear just once. About 1.5% of the sample belongs to the ten largest clones.

Taken from cysteine to phenylalanine, the CDR3 has 18 residues. The read is trimmed to its CDR3 DNA, 54 bases read in frame from base 1. V loses 0 bases at its end and J loses 1 base; junction bases beyond the gene matches: 8. Via the germline V gene, CDR1 is SGHRS and CDR2 YFSETQ. The specimen was memory CD4+ T cells sorted from blood. What the cell subset or site label conveys for this sample: CD45RA-negative fraction. The sequence was collected from a man aged 18 to 35 in good health. The chain uses TRBV5-1 and TRBJ2-3, with 10 middle bases fitting TRBD2. The base sequence is TGCGCCAGCAGCTTGGTCCTAGCGGGGGATCCGGGCACAGATACGCAGTATTTT. Translated, this gives CASSLVLAGDPGTDTQYF.